These 24 T cell receptor beta chains share one sample of origin, sequenced in a study of identical twins. TCRdb recomputed calls from the 5' RACE reads with MiXCR, one row per CDR3 protein. The sample lists about 460,000 distinct CDR3 sequences, around 14% seen once, with roughly 0.5% in the top ten. These same records also appear under a second study, on yellow fever vaccine responses in identical twins.

Sequenced sample: CD4+ T cells sorted from blood. Receptors were obtained from a woman under 30 in good health.

This clonotype appeared a few times. This CDR3 is CASSGTSGSWIGELFF. The CDR3 DNA sequence: TGTGCCAGCAGTGGGACTAGCGGGAGCTGGATCGGGGAGCTGTTTTTT. The V call is TRBV28, the J call TRBJ2-2, with 14 bases that match TRBD2. Germline loops: CDR1 MDHEN, CDR2 SYDVKM. With V trimmed by 5 bases and J by 7 bases, 6 bases remained unmatched. This CDR3 is built from 16 residues.

The chain carries TRBV20-1 and TRBJ2-1; TRBD1 might be the D (7 bases). The CDR3 has 16 amino acids. CDR1 and CDR2 (germline): DFQATT, SNEGSKA (reference sequence). The germline V and J ends were trimmed by 1 base and 0 bases, with 13 bases remaining between them. DNA for the CDR3: TGCAGTGCTAGAGTCCAGGGGGGACTCTCCTACAATGAGCAGTTCTTC. Translation gives CSARVQGGLSYNEQFF.

There are many counts of this clonotype. The rearrangement links TRBV7-9 to TRBJ2-5, with 7 bases aligning to TRBD1. Looked up from germline, CDR1 is SEHNR and CDR2 is FQNEAQ (reference sequence). The V and J ends lost 5 bases and 5 bases, in that order; junction bases with no gene match: 11. This CDR3 has 15 amino acids. CDR3: CASSRTGVSRETQYF. Here the CDR3 DNA reads TGTGCCAGCAGCCGAACAGGGGTTTCTAGGGAGACCCAGTACTTC.

The chain carries TRBV12-3 or TRBV12-4 and TRBJ2-7; tentative D call: TRBD1 (6 bases). V was pared by 8 bases and J by 0 bases, with 17 bases between. The CDR3 loop spans 15 amino acids. DNA for the CDR3: TGTGCCAGCGGAAACAGGGCTGTTAGCTCCTACGAGCAGTACTTC. Protein sequence: CASGNRAVSSYEQYF.

The chain is built from TRBV28 and TRBJ1-5; D is undetermined. The germline V gene has CDR1 MDHEN and CDR2 SYDVKM. Trimming shortened V by 8 bases and J by 6 bases, and 8 bases separated the two germline ends. This CDR3 region has 11 residues. CDR3 region: CASSNPQPQHF. CDR3 nucleotide sequence: TGTGCCAGCTCCAACCCTCAGCCCCAGCATTTT.

As for this clonotype: Possible read error: a much larger clone is one base away. The V and J genes are TRBV6-6 and TRBJ2-2; 7 positions agree with TRBD1. Germline-derived CDR1 and CDR2 are MNHNY and SVGAGI (reference sequence). The CDR3 totals 13 residues. Germline trimming cut 6 bases from V and 5 bases from J; bases unmatched to any gene: 3. CDR3 sequence: CASRKQGTGELFF. CDR3 coding DNA: TGTGCCAGCAGGAAACAGGGGACCGGGGAGCTGTTTTTT.

The chain combines TRBV10-3 with TRBJ2-3, with 13 positions matching TRBD2. V shed 6 bases, J shed 6 bases, and the junction held 3 bases outside the gene matches. The CDR3 runs 14 residues. Per germline, CDR1 ENHRY and CDR2 SYGVKD. The CDR3 reads CAISGLAGADTQYF. In DNA, the CDR3 is TGTGCCATCAGCGGACTAGCGGGAGCGGATACGCAGTATTTT.

V is TRBV10-2 and J is TRBJ2-5; TRBD1 matches at 9 bases. Germline trimming cut 6 bases from V and 2 bases from J; bases unmatched to any gene: 7. This CDR3 spans 15 amino acids. Germline loops: CDR1 WSHSY, CDR2 SAAADI. This chain's CDR3 is CASSLQGAMQETQYF. CDR3 nucleotides: TGCGCCAGCAGCCTACAGGGGGCGATGCAAGAGACCCAGTACTTC.

This clonotype was seen ten or more times. The chain links TRBV20-1 to TRBJ2-3; D uncertain. This CDR3 is 12 amino acids long. CDR1 and CDR2 from the germline V gene are DFQATT and SNEGSKA (reference sequence). Trimming removed 3 bases at V and 6 bases at J, with 10 bases between. CDR3 coding DNA: TGCAGTGCTAGCCCTAGGCAGGATACGCAGTATTTT. Translation: CSASPRQDTQYF.

The chain is built from TRBV27 and TRBJ1-2, with a possible D match to TRBD1 (6 bases). The CDR3 has 13 residues. Between the trimmed V and J ends, which lost 5 bases and 5 bases, there was a span of 12 bases. The V gene's germline CDR1 is MNHEY and CDR2 SMNVEV (reference sequence). CDR3 residues: CASSPPTGYGYTF. The CDR3, as DNA: TGTGCCAGCAGTCCGCCGACAGGTTATGGCTACACCTTC.

The J gene is TRBJ2-3, the V gene TRBV28; D not resolved. The CDR3 runs to 11 residues. V shed 4 bases and J shed 8 bases, with 7 bases lying between them. Germline values: CDR1 MDHEN, CDR2 SYDVKM. The chain's CDR3 is CASSSISTQYF. The DNA for the CDR3 is TGTGCCAGCAGTTCCATCAGTACGCAGTATTTT.

The chain employs TRBV5-1 and TRBJ2-3; 9 nucleotides align to TRBD1. V lost 4 bases and J lost 1; bases outside the gene matches: 7. Germline V CDR1 and CDR2: SGHRS, YFSETQ. The CDR3 sequence is 16 residues long. CDR3 amino acids: CASSPTGGVGTDTQYF. The CDR3 nucleotides are TGCGCCAGCAGCCCGACAGGGGGAGTGGGCACAGATACGCAGTATTTT.

This clonotype was seen many times. The V gene is TRBV7-2, the J gene TRBJ2-1; D gene ambiguous. This CDR3 comprises 12 residues. Germline values: CDR1 SGHTA, CDR2 FQGNSA. V lost 3 bases to trimming and J lost 15 bases, with 15 bases between them. CDR3 loop: CASSFIHRGAFF. The CDR3 DNA reads as TGTGCCAGCAGCTTTATCCACCGAGGTGCGTTCTTC.

In its sample, this clonotype was seen a few times. This chain uses TRBV5-1 with TRBJ2-7, with 12 bases identical to TRBD2. This CDR3 region has 15 residues. The germline gives CDR1 SGHRS, CDR2 YFSETQ. With V trimmed by 4 bases and J by 4 bases, 6 bases remained unmatched. This CDR3 reads CASSPRTSGIYEQYF. The CDR3 region has the DNA TGCGCCAGCAGCCCGAGGACTAGCGGGATTTACGAGCAGTACTTC.

The gene calls are TRBV9 and TRBJ1-1; D ambiguous. Trimming took off 0 bases at V and 4 bases at J, with 16 bases between the two ends. Germline V gene data show CDR1 as SGDLS and CDR2 as YYNGEE. The CDR3 runs 16 residues. The CDR3 nucleotides are TGTGCCAGCAGCGTAGACCCCCGGCCGAGTGGCACTGAAGCTTTCTTT. Amino acid sequence: CASSVDPRPSGTEAFF.

This clonotype was observed a few times. The chain couples TRBV5-1 to TRBJ2-2, with TRBD1 matching 8 bases. This CDR3 has 15 residues. Looked up from germline, CDR1 is SGHRS and CDR2 is YFSETQ. Germline trimming cut 6 bases from V and 5 bases from J; bases unmatched to any gene: 9. The CDR3 region is CASTIGQGSTGELFF. CDR3 coding DNA: TGCGCCAGCACAATAGGACAGGGTAGTACCGGGGAGCTGTTTTTT.

This chain links TRBV7-2 with TRBJ2-7; no clear D gene. Germline loops: CDR1 SGHTA, CDR2 FQGNSA. The CDR3 covers 15 residues. The V gene lost 2 bases and the J gene lost 4 bases, with 15 bases spanning the gap. CDR3 bases: TGTGCCAGCAGCTTAAGGGCGGAGAGACCGTACGAGCAGTACTTC. Translation: CASSLRAERPYEQYF.

This clonotype showed up just a few times. This sequence joins TRBV19 and TRBJ2-7; the match to TRBD2 covers 12 bases. V lost 1 base to trimming and J lost 2 bases; unmatched junction nucleotides: 3. The CDR3 covers 16 residues. CDR1 is LNHDA and CDR2 is SQIVND in the germline V gene (reference sequence). Written as DNA, the CDR3 is TGTGCCAGTAGTATAGGCCTAGCGGGAGGGCCCTACGAGCAGTACTTC. Translating gives CASSIGLAGGPYEQYF.

This sequence joins TRBV28 and TRBJ2-7, with 9 bases lining up with TRBD1. There are 16 residues in the CDR3. Losses at the gene ends were 6 bases for V and 1 base for J; bases not matched to a gene: 10. Germline-derived CDR1 and CDR2 are MDHEN and SYDVKM. The CDR3 DNA sequence: TGTGCCAGCAGCCCATTACCCGGGACAGGGTCCTACGAGCAGTACTTC. It translates to CASSPLPGTGSYEQYF.

This clonotype has a handful of counts. The DNA of the CDR3 is TGTGCCAGCAGTTTTGTCCCGTCCCAAGGTCGGCCCCAGCATTTT. Translated: CASSFVPSQGRPQHF. V usage is TRBV12-3 or TRBV12-4 and J usage is TRBJ1-5; D is uncertain. The V gene lost 3 bases and the J gene lost 9 bases, with 18 bases spanning the gap. This CDR3 region has 15 residues.

This clonotype was observed at least ten times. CDR3 bases: TGCAGCGGGCTACAGGGTGGAGAGACCCAGTACTTC. Translated: CSGLQGGETQYF. The V gene is TRBV29-1, the J gene TRBJ2-5; TRBD1 might be the D (6 bases). The CDR3 has 12 amino acids. V lost 7 bases to trimming and J lost 4 bases, with 13 bases between them. CDR1 is SQVTM, CDR2 ANQGSEA, per germline.

This chain uses TRBV7-8 with TRBJ2-7; the D gene is possibly TRBD2 (6 bases). Germline V gene data show CDR1 as SGHVS and CDR2 as FQNEAQ. The CDR3 has 15 residues. Trimming cost V 0 bases and J 3 bases, with 12 bases left between them. The CDR3 spells CASSLAAGPFYEQYF. The CDR3 region has the DNA TGTGCCAGCAGCTTAGCGGCGGGACCATTCTACGAGCAGTACTTC.

The chain combines TRBV2 with TRBJ2-5; either TRBD1 or TRBD2 may supply D (5 bases each). Trimming cost V 4 bases and J 5 bases, with 14 bases left between them. Germline CDR1 is SNHLY and CDR2 is FYNNEI. This CDR3 comprises 14 residues. In DNA, the CDR3 is TGTGCCAGCAGTGCCGGGACCGAAGGGGAGACCCAGTACTTC. Protein sequence: CASSAGTEGETQYF.

The chain joins TRBV7-2 to TRBJ1-2; TRBD1 might be the D (6 bases). Trimming cost V 5 bases and J 7 bases, with 14 bases left between them. Germline V CDR1 and CDR2: SGHTA, FQGNSA. The CDR3 consists of 13 residues. The CDR3 DNA reads as TGTGCCAGCAGCCTGACATCAGGGGCTGGCTACACCTTC. Translation gives CASSLTSGAGYTF.